The 30 T cell receptor beta chains below were found in one sample sequenced in a study of cytomegalovirus exposure and HLA in healthy donors. The PCR made use of 60 Vbeta and 13 Jbeta primers. The protocol was immunoSEQ multiplex PCR, while the TCRdb copy is restricted to in-frame clones and leaves out a portion. The sample yields 95,000 to 150,000 clones, over 80% seen once. The sample was PBMCs. These receptors were taken from a man aged 25 to 45 in good health and CMV-seronegative.

This chain links TRBV7-6 with TRBJ2-3; 9 bases line up with TRBD2. V trimming: 4 bases; J trimming: 2 bases; junction bases outside the gene matches: 7. CDR3 length: 16 amino acids. Germline V gene sequence: CDR1 SGHVS, CDR2 FNYEAQ. The CDR3 region has the DNA TGTGCCAGCAGCTCCATTCGGGGACTAGCCACAGATACGCAGTATTTT. As protein: CASSSIRGLATDTQYF.

The V call is TRBV6-5, the J call TRBJ2-5; D gene unclear. There are 13 residues in the CDR3. Trimming shortened V by 5 bases and J by 2 bases, and 9 bases separated the two germline ends. CDR1 MNHEY and CDR2 SVGAGI come from the germline V gene. The chain's CDR3 is CASSPVRQETQYF. CDR3 nucleotide sequence: TGTGCCAGCAGTCCCGTTCGTCAAGAGACCCAGTACTTC.

Details on this clone: At one end the junction does not follow the germline gene, possibly because of a read error. The chain links TRBV18 to TRBJ2-6, with TRBD1 identical over 8 bases. This CDR3 spans 15 amino acids. The V gene's germline CDR1 is KGHSH and CDR2 LQKENI. The chain's CDR3 is CASSTTGDWANGLTF. CDR3 nucleotides: TGTGCCAGCTCAACGACAGGGGACTGGGCCAACGGCCTGACTTTC.

The sample holds a few counts of this clone. The gene calls are TRBV28 and TRBJ1-2; a weak D match, TRBD1 (5 bases). V gave up 3 bases and J gave up 3 bases, with 14 bases separating them. This CDR3 has 15 residues. Germline CDR1 and CDR2: MDHEN and SYDVKM. CDR3 loop: CASSFRAGDDYGYTF. In nucleotides, the CDR3 is TGTGCCAGCAGTTTCCGGGCGGGGGACGACTATGGCTACACCTTC.

A single count supports this clone. The chain uses TRBV6-6 and TRBJ1-2; TRBD1 might be the D (5 bases). The CDR3 is made up of 13 amino acids. Trimming removed 5 bases from V and 4 bases from J, with 11 bases in between. Germline-derived CDR1 and CDR2 are MNHNY and SVGAGI (reference sequence). The CDR3 here is CASSRDGGYGYTF. The CDR3 DNA follows: TGTGCCAGCAGTCGTGACGGGGGCTATGGCTACACCTTC.

As regards this clone: Germline and junction disagree at one end, which may indicate a read error. The V call is TRBV10-3, the J call TRBJ1-4, with D possibly matching TRBD1 (5 bases). This CDR3 has 14 amino acids. Germline V gives CDR1 ENHRY, CDR2 SYGVKD. CDR3 loop: CAISEWQGNEELFF. Written as DNA, the CDR3 is TGTGCCATCAGTGAGTGGCAGGGTAATGAAGAACTGTTTTTT.

Concerning this clone: Mismatch with germline at one junction end may stem from a read error. This CDR3 is CASSLSPATRAKNSQYF. The DNA of the CDR3 is TGTGCCAGCAGTTTATCCCCAGCCACTAGAGCCAAAAACAGTCAGTACTTC. The chain has TRBV27 and TRBJ2-4; possible D gene TRBD2, 5 bases. The CDR3 is made up of 17 amino acids. The germline V gene encodes CDR1 MNHEY and CDR2 SMNVEV (reference sequence).

On this clone: Since no conserved phenylalanine or tryptophan closes the CDR3, a read error is the likely cause. The limits of the CDR3 on the DNA are not certain, so only TCRdb's listed CDR3 is given. The genes are TRBV11-3 and TRBJ2-7; the table assigns TRBD1, which was not confirmed against the DNA. Both ends counted, the CDR3 spans 9 residues. CDR1 is SGHNT, CDR2 YENEEA, per germline. The CDR3 region is CASSSQGRG.

The rearrangement joins TRBV10-1 to TRBJ1-5, with TRBD1 matching over 11 bases. The CDR3 is 15 residues long. Trimming removed 4 bases from V and 3 bases from J; junction bases left unmatched: 2. The germline V gene encodes CDR1 WNHNN and CDR2 SYGVQD (reference sequence). CDR3 bases: TGCGCCAGCAGTGGGGACAGGGGGAACAATCAGCCCCAGCATTTT. Encoded protein: CASSGDRGNNQPQHF.

This clone occurred a few times. The genes are TRBV18 and TRBJ2-7; TRBD1 agrees at 10 bases. CDR3 length: 18 amino acids. In germline, CDR1 is KGHSH, CDR2 LQKENI. J lost 3 bases, V lost 3 bases, and 14 bases had no gene match. CDR3 loop: CASSPLPGLGQGNYEQYF. As DNA, the CDR3 is TGTGCCAGCTCACCCTTACCTGGATTGGGACAGGGGAACTACGAGCAGTACTTC. The full variable domain, its missing parts supplied by reference TRBV18 and TRBJ2-7, is NAGVMQNPRHLVRRRGQEARLRCSPMKGHSHVYWYRQLPEEGLKFMVYLQKENIIDESGMPKERFSAEFPKEGPSILRIQQVVRGDSAAYFCASSPLPGLGQGNYEQYFGPGTRLTVT.

As to this clone: Mismatch with germline at one junction end may stem from a read error. The V and J genes are TRBV25-1 and TRBJ2-4; D is undetermined. Germline V gene data show CDR1 as MGHDK and CDR2 as SYGVNS. The CDR3 is made up of 13 amino acids. The CDR3 DNA follows: TGTGCCAGCAGTTCCGCAGGAAAAAACAGTCAGTACTTC. It encodes CASSSAGKNSQYF.

The chain employs TRBV19 and TRBJ1-1; D call uncertain. With 6 bases removed from V and 4 bases from J, the gap between germline ends came to 21 bases. Germline lookup yields CDR1 LNHDA and CDR2 SQIVND (reference sequence). The CDR3 spans 16 residues. CDR3: CASRINSLHKLTEAFF. CDR3 nucleotide sequence: TGTGCCAGTAGGATAAACAGCCTCCATAAGCTCACTGAAGCTTTCTTT.

The genes are TRBV5-1 and TRBJ2-2; perhaps TRBD1 as D (6 bases). V was pared by 4 bases and J by 6 bases, with 19 bases between. Germline CDR1 is SGHRS and CDR2 is YFSETQ. The CDR3 extends over 16 amino acids. Here the CDR3 reads CASSLVSVQGPGELFF. The CDR3 bases are TGCGCCAGCAGCCTCGTTTCGGTACAGGGTCCCGGGGAGCTGTTTTTT.

The V call is TRBV15, the J call TRBJ2-3; 7 bases agree with TRBD1. The CDR3 has 15 residues. V shed 6 bases and J 1 base; nucleotides not matched to a gene: 7. CDR1 is LNHNV, CDR2 YYDKDF, per germline (reference sequence). Written as DNA, the CDR3 is TGTGCCACCAGTAGTAGGACAGGCGGCACAGATACGCAGTATTTT. It codes for CATSSRTGGTDTQYF.

A word on this clone: The junction does not match germline at one end; this may be a read error. V and J are TRBV27 and TRBJ2-5; D is unclear. CDR3 length equals 14 residues. Per germline, CDR1 MNHEY and CDR2 SMNVEV (reference sequence). The CDR3 here is CVSSYQPDQETQYF. The CDR3 bases are TGTGTCAGCAGTTACCAACCAGACCAAGAGACCCAGTACTTC.

The chain employs TRBV4-2 and TRBJ2-3; 8 nucleotides align to TRBD2. The junction had 6 bases not matched to a gene; V was cut back by 2 bases and J by 5 bases. The CDR3 loop spans 15 amino acids. Germline values: CDR1 LGHNA, CDR2 YNFKEQ. DNA for the CDR3: TGTGCCAGCAGCCAAATCGGGGGGGGAGGAGATACGCAGTATTTT. The encoded protein is CASSQIGGGGDTQYF.

J is TRBJ1-1 and V is TRBV28; unclear D gene. The CDR3 has 13 amino acids. The V and J ends lost 5 bases and 0 bases respectively, with 7 bases between them. Per the germline V gene, CDR1 is MDHEN and CDR2 is SYDVKM. CDR3 sequence (DNA): TGTGCCAGCAGTCCACAGTTGAACACTGAAGCTTTCTTT. As protein: CASSPQLNTEAFF.

This clone was recorded once. V usage is TRBV5-6 and J usage is TRBJ2-7, with 9 bases identical to TRBD1. Losses at the gene ends were 2 bases for V and 6 bases for J; bases not matched to a gene: 6. Germline V gives CDR1 SGHDT, CDR2 YYEEEE. The CDR3 covers 14 residues. This CDR3 reads CASSLSRQGVEQYF. Here the CDR3 DNA reads TGTGCCAGCAGCTTATCGCGACAGGGGGTCGAGCAGTACTTC.

V is TRBV25-1 and J is TRBJ2-5; 12 nucleotides line up with TRBD2. The CDR3 extends over 17 amino acids. J lost 0 bases, V lost 1 base, and 3 bases had no gene match. From germline, CDR1 is MGHDK and CDR2 SYGVNS. The CDR3 coding sequence is TGTGCCAGCAGTGAATTATCTAGCGGGGGGGACCAAGAGACCCAGTACTTC. This encodes CASSELSSGGDQETQYF.

The gene calls are TRBV6-1 and TRBJ2-7, with TRBD1 matching 7 bases. CDR3 length: 14 amino acids. Germline CDR1 and CDR2: MNHNS and SASEGT. With V trimmed by 8 bases and J by 4 bases, 11 bases remained unmatched. The CDR3 region is CASDPQTGRYEQYF. DNA for the CDR3: TGTGCCAGCGACCCACAGACAGGGCGGTACGAGCAGTACTTC.

The chain uses TRBV7-9 and TRBJ1-1; 8 nucleotides align to TRBD1. CDR3 size: 15 residues. J gave up 0 bases and V 4 bases, and 4 bases lay outside the gene matches. Germline CDR1 is SEHNR and CDR2 is FQNEAQ (reference sequence). The CDR3 spells CASSSLTGVNTEAFF. The CDR3 DNA sequence: TGTGCCAGCAGCTCTCTGACAGGGGTGAACACTGAAGCTTTCTTT.

The V gene is TRBV5-1, the J gene TRBJ1-4; D not resolved. This CDR3 has 16 residues. Germline V CDR1 and CDR2: SGHRS, YFSETQ. The V end lost 5 bases, the J end lost 5 bases, and 19 bases lay between the germline ends. CDR3 DNA: TGCGCCAGCAGAGGTGGCAGCACGACTTCCAATGAAAAACTGTTTTTT. Translation: CASRGGSTTSNEKLFF.

The V gene is TRBV5-4, the J gene TRBJ1-1, with TRBD1 identical over 7 bases. V trimming: 3 bases; J trimming: 6 bases; junction bases outside the gene matches: 11. Germline V gene sequence: CDR1 SGHNT, CDR2 YYREEE (reference sequence). This CDR3 is built from 15 residues. The CDR3 region is CASSSTGAGVPEAFF. The CDR3 DNA follows: TGTGCCAGCAGCTCAACAGGGGCCGGAGTGCCTGAAGCTTTCTTT.

The CDR3 reads CASSVGLIAGGELFF. DNA of the CDR3: TGTGCCAGCAGCGTCGGGTTGATTGCAGGGGGGGAGCTGTTTTTT. The chain joins TRBV7-2 to TRBJ2-2; possibly TRBD1 for D (5 bases). The CDR3 runs to 15 residues. The ends were cut back, 5 bases at V and 8 bases at J, with 18 bases in the middle. CDR1 is SGHTA, CDR2 FQGNSA, per germline.

CDR3 in amino acids: CASSSSYEQYF. In DNA, the CDR3 is TGTGCCAGCAGTTCGTCCTACGAGCAGTACTTC. The V and J genes are TRBV28 and TRBJ2-7; D is unclear. The germline V gene has CDR1 MDHEN and CDR2 SYDVKM. The CDR3 runs 11 residues. Trimming removed 4 bases from V and 1 base from J, with 2 bases in between.

CDR3 sequence (DNA): TGTGCCTCTAGACTAGCGGGGGGGCCCGGGGAGCTGTTTTTT. Protein: CASRLAGGPGELFF. The rearrangement links TRBV27 to TRBJ2-2; the match to TRBD2 covers 14 bases. CDR3 length equals 14 residues. Germline CDR1 is MNHEY and CDR2 is SMNVEV (reference sequence). Losses at the gene ends were 11 bases for V and 6 bases for J; bases not matched to a gene: 5.

The chain is built from TRBV11-2 and TRBJ2-5; D uncertain. The CDR3 contains 13 residues. Germline V gene lookup returns CDR1 SGHAT and CDR2 FQNNGV. Trimming shortened V by 3 bases and J by 5 bases, and 10 bases separated the two germline ends. The chain's CDR3 is CASSFRQGETQYF. The CDR3 bases are TGTGCCAGCAGCTTCCGACAAGGCGAGACCCAGTACTTC.

In its sample, this clone was seen once. The chain is built from TRBV5-5 and TRBJ2-7; 12 bases align to TRBD2. This CDR3 comprises 17 residues. CDR1 and CDR2 from the germline V gene are SGHKS and YYEKEE (reference sequence). Trimming cost V 2 bases and J 3 bases; bases outside gene matches: 9. Written as DNA, the CDR3 is TGTGCCAGCAGCTTAAGGCTAGCGGGGGGGCCAGGCTACGAGCAGTACTTC. Its protein product is CASSLRLAGGPGYEQYF.

The chain carries TRBV5-3 and TRBJ2-3; the match to TRBD2 covers 9 bases. TRBV5-3 carries the ORF label, with uncertain function. CDR3 length equals 15 residues. Trimming removed 7 bases from V and 4 bases from J; junction bases left unmatched: 10. As DNA, the CDR3 is TGTGCCAGAGAGGGACTAGCTTTTTTCGCAGATACGCAGTATTTT. Its protein product is CAREGLAFFADTQYF.

The chain employs TRBV7-5 and TRBJ2-7; TRBD2, the table's D call, was not compared with the DNA. TRBV7-5 constitutes a pseudogene. The CDR3 has 17 residues. CDR3 nucleotide sequence: TGTGTCAGAAGCGGATCCTGGGTCGGGGAAGGGTACTACGAGCAGTACTTC. Encoded protein: CVRSGSWVGEGYYEQYF.